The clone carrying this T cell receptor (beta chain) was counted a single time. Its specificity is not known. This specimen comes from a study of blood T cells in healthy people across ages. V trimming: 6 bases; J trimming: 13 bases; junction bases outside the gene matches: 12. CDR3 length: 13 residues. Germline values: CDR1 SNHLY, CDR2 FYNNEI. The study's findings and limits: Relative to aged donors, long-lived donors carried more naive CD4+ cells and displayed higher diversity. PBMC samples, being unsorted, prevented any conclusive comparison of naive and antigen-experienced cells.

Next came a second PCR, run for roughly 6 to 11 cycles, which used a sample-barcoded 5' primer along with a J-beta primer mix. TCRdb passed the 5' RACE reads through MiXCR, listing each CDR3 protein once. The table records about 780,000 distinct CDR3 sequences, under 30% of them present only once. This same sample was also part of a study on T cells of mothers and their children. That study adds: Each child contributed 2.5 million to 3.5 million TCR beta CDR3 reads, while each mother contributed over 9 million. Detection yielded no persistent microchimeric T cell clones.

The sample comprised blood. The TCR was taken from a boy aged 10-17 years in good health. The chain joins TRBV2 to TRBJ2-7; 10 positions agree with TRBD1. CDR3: CASSEPGQGNLYF. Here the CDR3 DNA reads TGTGCCAGCAGCGAGCCGGGACAGGGGAATTTATACTTC.